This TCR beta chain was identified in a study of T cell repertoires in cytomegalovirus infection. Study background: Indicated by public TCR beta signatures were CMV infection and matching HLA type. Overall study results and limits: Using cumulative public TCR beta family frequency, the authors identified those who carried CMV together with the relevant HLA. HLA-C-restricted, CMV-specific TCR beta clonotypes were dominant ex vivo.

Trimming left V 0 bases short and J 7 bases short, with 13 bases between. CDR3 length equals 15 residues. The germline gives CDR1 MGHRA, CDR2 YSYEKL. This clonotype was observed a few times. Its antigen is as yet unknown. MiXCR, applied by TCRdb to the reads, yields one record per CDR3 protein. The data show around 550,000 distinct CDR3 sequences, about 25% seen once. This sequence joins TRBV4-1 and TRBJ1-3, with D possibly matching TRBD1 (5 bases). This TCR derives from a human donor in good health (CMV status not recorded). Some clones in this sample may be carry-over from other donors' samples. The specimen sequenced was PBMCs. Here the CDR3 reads CASSQEGPTPNTIYF. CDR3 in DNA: TGCGCCAGCAGCCAAGAGGGACCCACACCGAACACCATATATTTT.